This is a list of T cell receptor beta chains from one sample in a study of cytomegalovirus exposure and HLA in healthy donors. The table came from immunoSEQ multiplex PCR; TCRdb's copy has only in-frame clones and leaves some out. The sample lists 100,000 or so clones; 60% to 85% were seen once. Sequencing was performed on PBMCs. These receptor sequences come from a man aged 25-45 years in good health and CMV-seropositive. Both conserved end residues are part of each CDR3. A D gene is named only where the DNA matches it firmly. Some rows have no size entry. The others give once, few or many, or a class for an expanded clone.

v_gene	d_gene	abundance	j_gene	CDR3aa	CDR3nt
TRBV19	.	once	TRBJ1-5	CASSASLGDQPQHF	TGTGCCAGTAGTGCCAGCTTAGGGGATCAGCCCCAGCATTTT
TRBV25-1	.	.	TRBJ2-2	CASSPRGTANTGELFF	TGTGCCAGCAGCCCTCGGGGGACAGCGAACACCGGGGAGCTGTTTTTT
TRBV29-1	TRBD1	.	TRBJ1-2	CSVDGTAGSGYTF	TGCAGCGTTGACGGGACAGCCGGGAGTGGCTACACCTTC
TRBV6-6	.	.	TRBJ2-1	CASRVPSGNEQFF	TGTGCCAGCAGGGTCCCCTCGGGCAATGAGCAGTTCTTC
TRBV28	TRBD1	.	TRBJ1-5	CASSVIDRDAQPQHF	TGTGCCAGCTCTGTTATAGACAGGGACGCCCAGCCCCAGCATTTT
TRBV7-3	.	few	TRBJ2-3	CASSRDFHTDTQYF	TGTGCCAGCTCCAGGGACTTCCACACAGATACGCAGTATTTT
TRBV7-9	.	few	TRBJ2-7	CASGPGIHEQYF	TGTGCCAGCGGCCCAGGGATCCACGAGCAGTACTTC
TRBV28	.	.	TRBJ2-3	CASTLLGPRGTDTQYF	TGTGCCAGCACCCTACTAGGCCCTCGCGGCACAGATACGCAGTATTTT
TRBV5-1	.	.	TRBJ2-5	CASSWGGRVKETQYF	TGCGCCAGCAGCTGGGGGGGCAGGGTAAAAGAGACCCAGTACTTC
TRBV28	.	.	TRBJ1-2	CASSFRSYGYTF	TGTGCCAGCAGTTTCAGAAGCTATGGCTACACCTTC
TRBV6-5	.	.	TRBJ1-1	CASSHGGEAFF	TGTGCCAGCAGCCACGGAGGTGAAGCTTTCTTT
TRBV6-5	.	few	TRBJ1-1	CASSYSPGNPEAFF	TGTGCCAGCAGTTACTCACCAGGGAACCCTGAAGCTTTCTTT
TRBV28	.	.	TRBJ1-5	CASQQSLIIPQHF	TGTGCCAGCCAACAGTCTCTCATCATACCCCAGCATTTT
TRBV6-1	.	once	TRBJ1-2	CASSVNAQGGYGYTF	TGTGCCAGCAGTGTCAACGCACAGGGCGGCTATGGCTACACCTTC
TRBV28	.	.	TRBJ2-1	CASSLNPLPDGEQFF	TGTGCCAGCAGTTTAAATCCACTACCTGACGGAGAGCAGTTCTTC
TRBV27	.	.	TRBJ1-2	CASSGVLAGAGYGYTF	TGTGCCAGCAGTGGAGTACTGGCAGGGGCTGGCTATGGCTACACCTTC
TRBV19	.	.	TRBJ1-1	CASSIHGGVTEAFF	TGTGCCAGTAGTATTCATGGCGGAGTCACTGAAGCTTTCTTT
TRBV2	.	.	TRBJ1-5	CASSDPGINQPQHF	TGTGCCAGCAGTGATCCGGGGATCAATCAGCCCCAGCATTTT
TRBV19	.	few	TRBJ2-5	CASSQLGQETHYF	TGTGCCAGTTCCCAACTGGGGCAAGAGACCCACTACTTC
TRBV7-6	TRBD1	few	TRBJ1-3	CASSSGQAYSGNTIYF	TGTGCCAGCAGCTCGGGACAGGCTTACTCTGGAAACACCATATATTTT
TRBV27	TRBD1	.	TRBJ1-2	CASSTLGTGQGYTF	TGTGCCAGCAGTACCTTAGGGACAGGGCAAGGCTACACCTTC
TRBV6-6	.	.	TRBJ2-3	CASNRLGDTQYF	TGTGCCAGCAACCGACTGGGAGATACGCAGTATTTT
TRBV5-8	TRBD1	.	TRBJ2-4	CASSWTGRNIQYF	TGTGCCAGCAGCTGGACAGGGAGGAACATTCAGTACTTC
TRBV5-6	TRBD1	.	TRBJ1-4	CASSPMGQGATNEKLFF	TGTGCCAGCAGCCCTATGGGACAGGGGGCAACTAATGAAAAACTGTTTTTT
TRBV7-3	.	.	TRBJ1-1	CASSLTSGHADTEAFF	TGTGCCAGCAGCTTAACGTCGGGACATGCGGACACTGAAGCTTTCTTT
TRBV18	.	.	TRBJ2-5	CASSPGTKQETQYF	TGTGCCAGCTCACCTGGGACAAAGCAAGAGACCCAGTACTTC
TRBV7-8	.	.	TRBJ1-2	CASSPLGGGYTF	TGTGCCAGCAGCCCCCTCGGGGGTGGCTACACCTTC
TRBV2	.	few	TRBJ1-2	CASSESGGLMGYTF	TGTGCCAGCAGTGAAAGCGGGGGGCTCATGGGCTACACCTTC
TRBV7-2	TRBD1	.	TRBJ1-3	CASSARTGFGNTIYF	TGTGCCAGCAGCGCCCGGACAGGGTTTGGAAACACCATATATTTT
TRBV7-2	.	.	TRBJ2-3	CASSHQRRTGADTQYF	TGTGCCAGCAGCCATCAGAGAAGAACAGGCGCAGATACGCAGTATTTT
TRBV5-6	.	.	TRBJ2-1	CASSLSLNNEQFF	TGTGCCAGCAGCTTGAGTCTAAACAATGAGCAGTTCTTC
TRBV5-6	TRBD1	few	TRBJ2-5	CASSRGDRGQETQYF	TGTGCCAGCAGCAGGGGGGACAGGGGGCAAGAGACCCAGTACTTC
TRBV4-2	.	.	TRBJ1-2	CASSQDLQPGYTF	TGTGCCAGCAGCCAAGATCTACAGCCTGGCTACACCTTC
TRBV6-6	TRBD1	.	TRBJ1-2	CASSTGGYGYTF	TGTGCCAGCAGTACAGGGGGTTATGGCTACACCTTC
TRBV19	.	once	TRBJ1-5	CASSTGPSQPQHF	TGTGCCAGTAGTACGGGTCCGTCTCAGCCCCAGCATTTT
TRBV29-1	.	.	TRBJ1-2	CSVAPQGDYGYTF	TGCAGCGTAGCCCCCCAAGGGGACTATGGCTACACCTTC
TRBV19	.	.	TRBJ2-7	CASSIQGSYEQYF	TGTGCCAGTAGTATCCAGGGCTCCTACGAGCAGTACTTC
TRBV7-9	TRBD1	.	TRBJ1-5	CASSLGTGSNQPQHF	TGTGCCAGCAGCTTGGGGACAGGGAGCAATCAGCCCCAGCATTTT
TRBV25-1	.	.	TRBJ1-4	CASSTQGGNEKLFF	TGTGCCAGCAGTACACAGGGAGGGAATGAAAAACTGTTTTTT
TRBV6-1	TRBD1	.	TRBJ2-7	CASTLDRGLGEQYF	TGTGCCAGCACCTTAGACAGGGGGCTCGGGGAGCAGTACTTC
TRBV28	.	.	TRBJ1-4	CASTLGTTEKLFF	TGTGCCAGCACCTTAGGGACAACTGAAAAACTGTTTTTT
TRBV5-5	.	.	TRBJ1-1	CASSMSDDTEAFF	TGTGCCAGCAGCATGAGTGATGACACTGAAGCTTTCTTT
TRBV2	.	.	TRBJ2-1	CASSEQREQFF	TGTGCCAGCAGTGAACAGCGGGAGCAGTTCTTC
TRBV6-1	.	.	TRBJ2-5	CASSESGETQYF	TGTGCCAGCAGTGAATCGGGTGAGACCCAGTACTTC
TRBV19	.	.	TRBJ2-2	CASSIGRNTGELFF	TGTGCCAGTAGTATAGGGAGGAACACCGGGGAGCTGTTTTTT
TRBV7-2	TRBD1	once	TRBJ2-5	CASSLITGGLETQYF	TGTGCCAGCAGCTTAATCACAGGGGGCCTGGAGACCCAGTACTTC
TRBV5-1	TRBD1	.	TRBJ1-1	CASSLIQGASDTEAFF	TGCGCCAGCAGCTTGATACAGGGGGCGTCGGACACTGAAGCTTTCTTT
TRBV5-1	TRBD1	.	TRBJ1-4	CASSTGTGTAYEKLFF	TGCGCCAGCAGCACAGGGACCGGGACAGCTTATGAAAAACTGTTTTTT
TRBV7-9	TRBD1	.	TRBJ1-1	CASSGQVDTEAFF	TGTGCCAGCAGCGGACAGGTTGACACTGAAGCTTTCTTT
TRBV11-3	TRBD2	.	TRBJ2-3	CASSGGGLATTDTQYF	TGTGCCAGCAGCGGGGGGGGACTAGCGACCACAGATACGCAGTATTTT
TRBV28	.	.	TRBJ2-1	CASSPDSRNEQFF	TGTGCCAGCAGCCCGGACAGCCGGAATGAGCAGTTCTTC
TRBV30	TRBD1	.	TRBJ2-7	CAWSKGQVYEQYF	TGTGCCTGGAGTAAAGGACAGGTCTACGAGCAGTACTTC
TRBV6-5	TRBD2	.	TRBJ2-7	CASSSRLAGESYEQYF	TGTGCCAGCAGTTCCAGACTAGCGGGAGAGTCCTACGAGCAGTACTTC
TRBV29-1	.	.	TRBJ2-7	CSVDIRQGGYEQYF	TGCAGCGTTGATATAAGGCAGGGAGGCTACGAGCAGTACTTC
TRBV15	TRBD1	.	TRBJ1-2	CATSSGQGAYGYTF	TGTGCCACCAGCAGCGGACAGGGTGCCTATGGCTACACCTTC
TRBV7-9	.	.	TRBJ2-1	CAIESYNEQFF	TGTGCCATCGAGAGTTACAATGAGCAGTTCTTC
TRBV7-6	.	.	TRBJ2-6	CASSTLPGDSGANVLTF	TGTGCCAGCAGCACCCTCCCGGGGGACTCTGGGGCCAACGTCCTGACTTTC
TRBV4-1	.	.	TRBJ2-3	CASSQTATDTQYF	TGCGCCAGCAGCCAGACAGCCACAGATACGCAGTATTTT